This entry describes one T cell receptor (beta chain). Its antigen is undetermined. The junction shows a germline mismatch at one end, possibly a read error. There are 14 residues in the CDR3. Germline CDR1 LNHDA, CDR2 SQIVND (reference sequence). This sample stems from a study of glioma-infiltrating T cells. Amplification of TCR alpha and beta CDR3 regions from RNA used iRepertoire nested multiplex PCR. Tissue mRNA or PBMC total RNA, roughly 90-450 ng, went into one-step reverse transcription and amplification. TCRdb reanalysed the multiplex PCR reads using MiXCR and keeps one entry per CDR3 protein. The sample includes fewer than 200,000 distinct CDR3 sequences, around 45% of them seen just once. Study results and caveats: Above-expected tissue-blood divergence occurred in all gliomas, most in low-grade ones. Tissue and blood shared very few CDR3 sequences.

Sequenced input: glioma tissue, nonneoplastic brain tissue, or PBMCs (not recorded which). The chain couples TRBV19 to TRBJ1-5; 7 bases are shared with TRBD1. This TCR derives from a human donor with low-grade glioma or glioblastoma, undergoing nonglioma brain surgery, or in good health (not recorded which). In DNA, the CDR3 is TGTGCCAGTATAGGGGGCCTTAGCAATCAGCCCCAGAATTTT. It is translated as CASIGGLSNQPQNF.